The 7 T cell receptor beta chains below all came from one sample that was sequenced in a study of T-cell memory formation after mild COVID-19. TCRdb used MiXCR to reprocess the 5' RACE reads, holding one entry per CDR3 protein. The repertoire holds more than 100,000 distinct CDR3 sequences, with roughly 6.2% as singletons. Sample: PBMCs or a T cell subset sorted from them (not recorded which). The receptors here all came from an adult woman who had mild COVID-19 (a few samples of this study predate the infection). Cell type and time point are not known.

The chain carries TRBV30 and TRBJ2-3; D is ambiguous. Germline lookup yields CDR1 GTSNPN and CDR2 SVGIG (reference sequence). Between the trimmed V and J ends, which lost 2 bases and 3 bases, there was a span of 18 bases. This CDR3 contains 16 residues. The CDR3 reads CAWSTTFKATTDTQYF. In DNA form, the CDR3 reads TGTGCCTGGAGTACTACCTTTAAAGCTACTACAGATACGCAGTATTTT.

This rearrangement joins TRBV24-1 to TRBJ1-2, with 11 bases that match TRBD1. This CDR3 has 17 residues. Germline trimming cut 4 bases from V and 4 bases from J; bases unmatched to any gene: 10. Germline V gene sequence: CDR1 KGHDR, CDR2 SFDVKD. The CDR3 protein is CATSDPGQGEPGYGYTF. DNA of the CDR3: TGTGCCACCAGTGACCCGGGACAGGGGGAGCCTGGCTATGGCTACACCTTC.

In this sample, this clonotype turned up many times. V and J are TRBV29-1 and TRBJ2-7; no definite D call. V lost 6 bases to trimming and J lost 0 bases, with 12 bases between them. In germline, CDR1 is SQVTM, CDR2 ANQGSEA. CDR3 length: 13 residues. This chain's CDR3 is CSVNSRSSYEQYF. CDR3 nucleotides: TGCAGCGTGAACTCCCGGTCCTCCTACGAGCAGTACTTC.

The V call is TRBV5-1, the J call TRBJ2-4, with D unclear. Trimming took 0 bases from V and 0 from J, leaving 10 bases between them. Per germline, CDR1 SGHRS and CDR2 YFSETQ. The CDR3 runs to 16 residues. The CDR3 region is CASSLGSGLAKNIQYF. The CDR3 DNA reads TGCGCCAGCAGCTTGGGTTCAGGTCTAGCCAAAAACATTCAGTACTTC.

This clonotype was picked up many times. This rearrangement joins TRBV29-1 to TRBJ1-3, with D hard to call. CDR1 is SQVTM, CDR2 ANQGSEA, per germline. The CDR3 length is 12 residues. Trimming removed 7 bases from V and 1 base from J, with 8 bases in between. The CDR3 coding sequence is TGCAGCGCCGGGGTATCTGGAAACACCATATATTTT. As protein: CSAGVSGNTIYF.

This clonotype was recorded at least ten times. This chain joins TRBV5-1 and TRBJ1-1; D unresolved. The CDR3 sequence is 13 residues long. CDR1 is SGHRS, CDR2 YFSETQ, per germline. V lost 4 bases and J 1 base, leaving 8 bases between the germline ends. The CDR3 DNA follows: TGCGCCAGCAGCATTACAGCGAACACTGAAGCTTTCTTT. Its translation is CASSITANTEAFF.

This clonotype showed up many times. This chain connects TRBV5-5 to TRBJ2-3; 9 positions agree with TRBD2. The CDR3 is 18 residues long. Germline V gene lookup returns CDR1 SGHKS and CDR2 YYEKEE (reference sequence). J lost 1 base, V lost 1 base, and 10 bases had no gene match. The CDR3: CASSLSPVAGARTDTQYF. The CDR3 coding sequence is TGTGCCAGCAGCTTGTCCCCTGTAGCGGGGGCCCGCACAGATACGCAGTATTTT.